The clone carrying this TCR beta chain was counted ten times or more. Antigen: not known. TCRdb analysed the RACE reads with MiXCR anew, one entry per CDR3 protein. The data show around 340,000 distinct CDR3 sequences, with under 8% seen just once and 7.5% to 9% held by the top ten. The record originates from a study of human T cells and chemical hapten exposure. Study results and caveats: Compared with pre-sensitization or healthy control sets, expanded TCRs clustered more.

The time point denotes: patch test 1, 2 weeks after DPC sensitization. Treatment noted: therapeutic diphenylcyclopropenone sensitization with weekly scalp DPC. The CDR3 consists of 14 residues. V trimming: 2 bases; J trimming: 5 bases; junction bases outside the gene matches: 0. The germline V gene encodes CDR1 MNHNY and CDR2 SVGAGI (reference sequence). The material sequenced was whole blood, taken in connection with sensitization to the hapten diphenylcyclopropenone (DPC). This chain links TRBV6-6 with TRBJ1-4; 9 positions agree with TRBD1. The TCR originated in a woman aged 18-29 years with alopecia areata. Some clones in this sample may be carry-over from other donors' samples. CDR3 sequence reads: CASSYGQGNEKLFF. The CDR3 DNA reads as TGTGCCAGCAGTTACGGACAGGGGAATGAAAAACTGTTTTTT.